The present T cell receptor beta chain was sequenced within a study of OX40 agonist ivuxolimab in advanced cancers. Study summary: Patients took ivuxolimab, an agonistic anti-OX40 (CD134) antibody. People who had prior anti-PD-1, anti-PD-L1 or anti-CTLA-4 therapy could take part, and approximately 43% had some.

The CDR3 runs 15 residues. CDR1 SGHNT and CDR2 YENEEA come from the germline V gene. Trimming removed 0 bases at V and 1 base at J, with 6 bases between. This clone was observed a single time. Generated by immunoSEQ multiplex PCR, the TCRdb table keeps only in-frame clones and is missing some. The data contain over 40,000 clones, approximately 89% of them singletons. The sequencing used CD4+ or CD8+ T cells sorted from blood, collected in a trial of the OX40 agonist ivuxolimab. J is TRBJ2-2 and V is TRBV11-3; D tentatively fits TRBD1 or TRBD2 (5 bases each). The receptor's source is an adult with an advanced solid tumor such as melanoma, head and neck, liver or kidney cancer. The CDR3 bases are TGTGCCAGCAGCTTAGATGGGGGGAACACCGGGGAGCTGTTTTTT. Its translation: CASSLDGGNTGELFF. Based on the CDR3 plus reference TRBV11-3 and TRBJ2-2, the full variable domain is EAGVVQSPRYKIIEKKQPVAFWCNPISGHNTLYWYLQNLGQGPELLIRYENEEAVDDSQLPKDRFSAERLKGVDSTLKIQPAELGDSAVYLCASSLDGGNTGELFFGEGSRLTVL.